This T cell receptor beta chain stems from a study of T-cell reconstitution after alpha-beta-depleted transplantation in children. The germline gives CDR1 DFQATT, CDR2 SNEGSKA (reference sequence). V trimming: 4 bases; J trimming: 2 bases; junction bases outside the gene matches: 10. The CDR3 covers 16 residues. Unique molecular identifiers featured in how the TCRbeta library was prepared. TCRdb fed the PCR reads into MiXCR, producing one record per CDR3 protein. The sample has about 440,000 distinct CDR3 sequences, about 40% seen once. In this sample, this clonotype turned up many times. The receptor's source is a girl aged 2-10 years with aplastic anemia, due to receive a stem cell transplant. This sequence joins TRBV20-1 and TRBJ2-3, with 9 bases lining up with TRBD2. Sample: PBMCs, taken before TCRalphabeta/CD19-depleted stem cell transplant. The CDR3 spells CSATSRSGSITDTQYF. CDR3 nucleotide sequence: TGCAGTGCTACCTCACGTAGCGGGAGTATCACAGATACGCAGTATTTT.